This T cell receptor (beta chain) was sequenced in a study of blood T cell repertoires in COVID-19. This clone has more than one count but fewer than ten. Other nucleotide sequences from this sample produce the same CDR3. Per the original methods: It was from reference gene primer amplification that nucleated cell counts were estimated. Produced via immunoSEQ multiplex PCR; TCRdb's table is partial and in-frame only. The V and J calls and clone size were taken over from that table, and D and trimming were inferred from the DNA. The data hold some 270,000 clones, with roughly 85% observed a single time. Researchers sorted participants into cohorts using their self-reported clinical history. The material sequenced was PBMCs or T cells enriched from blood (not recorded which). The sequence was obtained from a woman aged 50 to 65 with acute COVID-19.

The CDR3 DNA reads TGTGCCAGCTCACCGGGACTAGCTGGGGAGCTGTTTTTT. Its translation is CASSPGLAGELFF. The J gene is TRBJ2-2, the V gene TRBV18; 9 nucleotides agree with TRBD2. With V trimmed by 3 bases and J by 8 bases, 1 base remained unmatched. Germline-derived CDR1 and CDR2 are KGHSH and LQKENI. The CDR3 contains 13 residues.